The next 7 T cell receptor beta chains were all read from a single sample in a study of blood T cells in healthy people across ages (dated by TCRdb to 2014 to 2015). Library preparation employed 5' RACE. Sequenced using an Illumina HiSeq 2500. The second PCR ran for roughly 7 to 11 cycles and used a J-beta primer mix along with a sample-barcoded 5' primer. Clones were called with MiXCR by TCRdb after fastp trimmed the public reads at Q25, and only in-frame beta chains were retained. Here each entry gathers all rows of one CDR3 protein and keeps the most common genes and DNA. Here the sample has fewer than 1.5 million distinct CDR3 sequences; 42% occur a single time. The ten largest make up 7.9% of the sample. The source material was blood. Receptor source: a woman between 18 and 29 years old in good health.

This clonotype showed up just a few times. This sequence joins TRBV12-3 or TRBV12-4 and TRBJ1-1; 7 bases agree with TRBD1. V lost 6 bases, J lost 4 bases, and 8 bases stayed unmatched. This CDR3 has 14 residues. CDR3 sequence: CASRPTGVVTEAFF. CDR3 coding DNA: TGTGCCAGCAGACCTACAGGGGTCGTCACTGAAGCTTTCTTT.

As DNA, the CDR3 is TGTGCCAGCAGTGAAGATGACAGCCCCTATGGCTACACCTTC. It is translated as CASSEDDSPYGYTF. The rearrangement joins TRBV25-1 to TRBJ1-2; D is possibly TRBD1 (5 bases). Germline CDR1 MGHDK, CDR2 SYGVNS. Trimming left V 2 bases short and J 4 bases short, with 11 bases between. The CDR3 has 14 residues.

The chain carries TRBV20-1 and TRBJ1-4; D is ambiguous. This CDR3 spans 13 amino acids. The V gene's germline CDR1 is DFQATT and CDR2 SNEGSKA (reference sequence). The V gene lost 7 bases and the J gene lost 0 bases, with 9 bases spanning the gap. CDR3 sequence: CSVAPATNEKLFF. DNA of the CDR3: TGCAGTGTTGCGCCGGCAACTAATGAAAAACTGTTTTTT.

The chain has TRBV3-1 and TRBJ2-1; TRBD2 aligns across 13 bases. The germline CDR1 and CDR2 sequences are LGHDT and YNNKEL (reference sequence). The CDR3 runs to 22 residues. Trimming removed 8 bases from V and 0 bases from J; junction bases left unmatched: 22. In DNA, the CDR3 is TGTGCCAGCCAAAAGCAAGAACTAGCGGGAGGGGTAGACCTGAGCTCCTACAATGAGCAGTTCTTC. Encoded protein: CASQKQELAGGVDLSSYNEQFF.

The V call is TRBV3-1, the J call TRBJ2-5; D possibly corresponds to TRBD2 (6 bases). This CDR3 comprises 13 residues. Germline CDR1 and CDR2: LGHDT and YNNKEL (reference sequence). Trimming cost V 8 bases and J 2 bases, with 12 bases left between them. The CDR3 nucleotides are TGTGCCAGCGGGAGGAGCGGACAAGAGACCCAGTACTTC. As protein: CASGRSGQETQYF.

Concerning this clonotype itself: One end of the junction varies from germline; a read error may be responsible. The rearrangement joins TRBV9 to TRBJ2-5, with 7 bases aligning to TRBD2. Germline V gene data show CDR1 as SGDLS and CDR2 as YYNGEE. This CDR3 has 16 amino acids. CDR3 protein: CVSSLHSGSGQETQYF. The CDR3 DNA reads as TGTGTCAGCAGCTTACATAGCGGGTCCGGCCAAGAGACCCAGTACTTC.

The chain links TRBV4-1 to TRBJ1-1; D might be TRBD1 (5 bases). The CDR3 is 15 amino acids. The germline V gene encodes CDR1 MGHRA and CDR2 YSYEKL. Trimming shortened V by 0 bases and J by 4 bases, and 12 bases separated the two germline ends. CDR3 residues: CASSQDPGYPTEAFF. CDR3 sequence (DNA): TGCGCCAGCAGCCAAGATCCAGGGTACCCCACTGAAGCTTTCTTT.